The rows below give T cell receptor beta chains drawn from one sample of a study of cytomegalovirus exposure and HLA in healthy donors. Sequencing was performed with immunoSEQ multiplex PCR; in TCRdb, only in-frame clones are kept and a portion is missing. The sample includes under 45,000 clones, 60% to 85% of them seen just once. The sequencing input was PBMCs. These receptors all stem from a man aged 30 to 39 in good health and CMV-seronegative. Both conserved end residues are part of each CDR3. The order of the fields is CDR3 length, clone size, V gene, J gene, D gene, CDR3 protein, CDR3 DNA. D genes are given only for firm matches. Expanded clones get a size class; other rows say once, few or many, or leave the size out.

15	-	TRBV5-5	TRBJ2-1	TRBD2	CASSLRAGGNNEQFF	TGTGCCAGCAGCTTGAGAGCGGGAGGGAACAATGAGCAGTTCTTC
15	-	TRBV18	TRBJ1-2	-	CASSPSGGTNYSYTF	TGTGCCAGCTCACCATCGGGGGGAACTAACTATAGCTACACCTTC
14	-	TRBV7-9	TRBJ2-5	-	CASSLAGNQETQYF	TGTGCCAGCAGCTTAGCCGGGAACCAAGAGACCCAGTACTTC
17	-	TRBV19	TRBJ1-1	TRBD1	CASNSGQGRFFSTEAFF	TGTGCCAGTAACAGCGGACAGGGAAGGTTTTTTTCCACTGAAGCTTTCTTT
14	-	TRBV7-2	TRBJ2-7	-	CASSLQTGSYEQYF	TGTGCCAGCAGCTTACAGACGGGGTCCTACGAGCAGTACTTC
17	-	TRBV7-8	TRBJ1-2	-	CASSLARFQLANYGYTF	TGTGCCAGCAGCTTAGCGAGGTTCCAGCTAGCTAACTATGGCTACACCTTC
11	-	TRBV2	TRBJ2-7	-	CASKSGNEQYF	TGTGCCAGCAAGTCAGGAAACGAGCAGTACTTC
12	-	TRBV13	TRBJ2-7	-	CASSYGQGEQYF	TGTGCCAGCAGCTACGGGCAGGGGGAGCAGTACTTC
16	medium-sized	TRBV5-4	TRBJ2-7	-	CASSLAGTGPSREQYF	TGTGCCAGCAGCTTGGCCGGGACTGGACCCTCCAGGGAGCAGTACTTC
18	-	TRBV19	TRBJ2-6	-	CASNPVGLDRTGANVLTF	TGTGCCAGTAACCCCGTGGGGTTAGACAGAACTGGGGCCAACGTCCTGACTTTC
17	-	TRBV19	TRBJ2-3	TRBD2	CASKMASGSASTDTQYF	TGTGCCAGTAAGATGGCTAGCGGGAGTGCTAGCACAGATACGCAGTATTTT
14	-	TRBV10-2	TRBJ1-1	-	CASSELTGETEAFF	TGCGCCAGCAGTGAGTTAACAGGAGAAACTGAAGCTTTCTTT
16	-	TRBV7-9	TRBJ1-2	-	CSSSASDPFLNYGYTF	TGTTCCAGCAGCGCTAGTGACCCCTTCCTTAACTATGGCTACACCTTC
13	-	TRBV25-1	TRBJ1-1	-	CASSTSVRGEAFF	TGTGCCAGCAGCACCTCAGTAAGGGGGGAAGCTTTCTTT
13	-	TRBV27	TRBJ2-7	-	CASTGTFPYEQYF	TGTGCCAGCACCGGGACATTCCCCTACGAGCAGTACTTC
19	few	TRBV2	TRBJ2-3	TRBD2	CASSVPGLAGGPSTDTQYF	TGTGCCAGCAGTGTCCCGGGACTAGCGGGAGGCCCTAGCACAGATACGCAGTATTTT
13	-	TRBV14	TRBJ1-1	-	CASSQELYTEAFF	TGTGCCAGCAGCCAAGAATTATACACTGAAGCTTTCTTT
17	-	TRBV7-4	TRBJ1-5	TRBD1	CASSLGPVGQSNQPQHF	TGTGCCAGCAGCTTAGGCCCCGTGGGACAGAGCAATCAGCCCCAGCATTTT
14	-	TRBV16	TRBJ2-2	-	CASTDEGGTGELFF	TGTGCCAGCACCGACGAGGGTGGCACCGGGGAGCTGTTTTTT
14	-	TRBV2	TRBJ1-5	TRBD1	CASRAGGWNQPQHF	TGTGCCAGCAGAGCAGGGGGTTGGAATCAGCCCCAGCATTTT
20	-	TRBV15	TRBJ2-3	TRBD2	CATSRDPSWGLAGRWDTQYF	TGTGCCACCAGCAGAGATCCCTCGTGGGGACTAGCGGGAAGATGGGATACGCAGTATTTT
14	-	TRBV2	TRBJ1-5	-	CASSLGQNNQPQHF	TGTGCCAGCAGTCTGGGACAAAACAATCAGCCCCAGCATTTT
17	-	TRBV18	TRBJ2-7	TRBD2	CASSPPGTSGLSYEQYF	TGTGCCAGCTCACCTCCCGGGACTAGCGGTCTATCCTACGAGCAGTACTTC
14	once	TRBV28	TRBJ1-1	TRBD1	CASISGTGGTEAFF	TGTGCCAGCATTTCGGGAACAGGGGGCACTGAAGCTTTCTTT
16	-	TRBV5-1	TRBJ2-1	-	CASRPSGSGAYNEQFF	TGCGCCAGCAGGCCCTCGGGGTCGGGGGCCTACAATGAGCAGTTCTTC
17	-	TRBV30	TRBJ2-2	TRBD1	CAWLTGGRPANTGELFF	TGTGCCTGGTTGACAGGGGGCCGGCCTGCGAACACCGGGGAGCTGTTTTTT
16	-	TRBV7-2	TRBJ2-1	TRBD1	CASSTSGTGGYNEQFF	TGTGCCAGCAGCACATCCGGGACAGGAGGATACAATGAGCAGTTCTTC